The 30 T cell receptor beta chains in this list originate from one sample, sequenced in a study of cytomegalovirus exposure and HLA in healthy donors. PCR involved 60 Vbeta and 13 Jbeta primers. Produced via immunoSEQ multiplex PCR; TCRdb's table is partial and in-frame only. The repertoire includes some 150,000 clones, under 90% of them detected once, and 2% to 2.5% sits in the top ten. Sequences were obtained from PBMCs. Receptor source: a boy aged 2 to 9 in good health and CMV-seronegative.

The chain is built from TRBV4-3 and TRBJ2-4, with a possible D match to TRBD1 (6 bases). V was cut by 4 bases and J by 10 bases, with 20 bases left in between. Germline loops: CDR1 LGHNA, CDR2 YSLEER. The CDR3 extends over 15 amino acids. CDR3 sequence (DNA): TGCGCCAGCAGCCCAAGATGGGACACAGATTTTATTCAGTACTTC. This sequence encodes CASSPRWDTDFIQYF.

The CDR3 spells CASWGGTPVGTQYF. The DNA for the CDR3 is TGCGCCAGCTGGGGAGGGACCCCTGTTGGGACCCAGTACTTC. The rearrangement joins TRBV5-1 to TRBJ2-5; 7 nucleotides align to TRBD2. The CDR3 totals 14 residues. J was trimmed by 7 bases and V by 7 bases; bases with no gene match: 13. Germline V lookup: CDR1 SGHRS, CDR2 YFSETQ.

The chain uses TRBV5-5 and TRBJ1-4; 8 nucleotides agree with TRBD1. Per germline, CDR1 SGHKS and CDR2 YYEKEE (reference sequence). CDR3 length equals 15 residues. V lost 1 base and J lost 5; bases outside the gene matches: 4. Written as DNA, the CDR3 is TGTGCCAGCAGCTTGAGGACAGGGACGAATGAAAAACTGTTTTTT. This codes for CASSLRTGTNEKLFF.

V and J are TRBV7-6 and TRBJ2-2; D not resolved. The V and J ends lost 5 bases and 1 base respectively, with 2 bases between them. There are 12 residues in the CDR3. In germline, CDR1 is SGHVS, CDR2 FNYEAQ. CDR3 sequence (DNA): TGTGCCAGCAGCCGGAACACCGGGGAGCTGTTTTTT. The encoded protein is CASSRNTGELFF.

The chain carries TRBV6-6 and TRBJ2-3; 7 nucleotides agree with TRBD1. The CDR3 totals 16 residues. J lost 2 bases, V lost 4 bases, and 9 bases had no gene match. Germline values: CDR1 MNHNY, CDR2 SVGAGI (reference sequence). The CDR3 loop reads CASSCSARGNTDTQYF. In DNA form, the CDR3 reads TGTGCCAGCAGTTGCTCGGCCAGGGGGAACACAGATACGCAGTATTTT.

The chain links TRBV30 to TRBJ1-3; D is undetermined. V was clipped by 5 bases and J by 0 bases, with 14 bases between them. The germline CDR1 and CDR2 sequences are GTSNPN and SVGIG (reference sequence). This CDR3 region has 15 residues. In DNA, the CDR3 is TGTGCCTGGGCGTTGAGGTACCCCTCTGGAAACACCATATATTTT. Encoded protein: CAWALRYPSGNTIYF.

The chain carries TRBV11-2 and TRBJ2-5; tentative D call: TRBD1 (5 bases). V was pared by 5 bases and J by 7 bases, with 17 bases between. Germline-derived CDR1 and CDR2 are SGHAT and FQNNGV. This CDR3 comprises 14 residues. CDR3 coding DNA: TGTGCCAGCAGCCCAAGGCAGGGCTTTGCGACCCAGTACTTC. Amino acids: CASSPRQGFATQYF.

The chain recombines TRBV9 with TRBJ2-7; TRBD1 aligns across 9 bases. Germline trimming cut 3 bases from V and 3 bases from J; bases unmatched to any gene: 7. The CDR3 is 15 residues long. CDR1 is SGDLS, CDR2 YYNGEE, per germline. As DNA, the CDR3 is TGTGCCAGCAGCGCAACCGGGACAGGGAACTACGAGCAGTACTTC. It translates to CASSATGTGNYEQYF.

In DNA form, the CDR3 reads TGTGCCACCAGCAGAGATCCTGTCTACCGGACAGGGGGCCGATATGGCTACACCTTC. This gives the protein CATSRDPVYRTGGRYGYTF. The J gene is TRBJ1-2, the V gene TRBV15; 11 nucleotides agree with TRBD1. V trimming: 0 bases; J trimming: 5 bases; junction bases outside the gene matches: 14. Per the germline V gene, CDR1 is LNHNV and CDR2 is YYDKDF (reference sequence). The CDR3 has 19 residues.

The chain couples TRBV19 to TRBJ1-5; maybe TRBD1 (5 bases). Trimming took 7 bases from V and 3 from J, leaving 13 bases between them. The CDR3 is made up of 14 amino acids. Germline CDR1 and CDR2: LNHDA and SQIVND (reference sequence). CDR3 DNA: TGTGCCAGTAAGATTGCGGGGGACAATCAGCCCCAGCATTTT. It specifies CASKIAGDNQPQHF.

This clone was seen more than once but under ten times. V and J are TRBV5-4 and TRBJ2-7, with 7 positions matching TRBD1. The germline gives CDR1 SGHNT, CDR2 YYREEE (reference sequence). V shed 0 bases and J 3 bases; nucleotides not matched to a gene: 6. This CDR3 is built from 15 residues. CDR3 amino acids: CASSLAGAGGYEQYF. The CDR3 coding sequence is TGTGCCAGCAGCTTGGCCGGGGCAGGGGGCTACGAGCAGTACTTC. The full variable domain, its missing parts supplied by reference TRBV5-4 and TRBJ2-7, is ETGVTQSPTHLIKTRGQQVTLRCSSQSGHNTVSWYQQALGQGPQFIFQYYREEENGRGNFPPRFSGLQFPNYSSELNVNALELDDSALYLCASSLAGAGGYEQYFGPGTRLTVT.

The V and J genes are TRBV7-2 and TRBJ2-5, with a possible D match to TRBD1 (6 bases). Germline loops: CDR1 SGHTA, CDR2 FQGNSA. Deletions cut 4 bases from V and 1 base from J, with 19 bases between. This CDR3 region has 17 residues. The CDR3 region is CASSWARGGTSQETQYF. The CDR3 nucleotides are TGTGCCAGCAGCTGGGCGCGAGGGGGAACCTCCCAAGAGACCCAGTACTTC.

This rearrangement joins TRBV28 to TRBJ2-2, with 9 bases aligning to TRBD2. CDR3 size: 16 residues. Trimming cost V 6 bases and J 1 base; bases outside gene matches: 6. Germline-derived CDR1 and CDR2 are MDHEN and SYDVKM. CDR3 in DNA: TGTGCCAGCAGCAACCCGACTAGCGGGAACACCGGGGAGCTGTTTTTT. Its translation is CASSNPTSGNTGELFF.

The chain uses TRBV18 and TRBJ1-4; D gene unclear. CDR1 and CDR2 (germline): KGHSH, LQKENI. The CDR3 is 16 amino acids. Trimming pared 4 bases from V and 2 bases from J, leaving 14 bases between. CDR3 nucleotide sequence: TGTGCCAGCTCACTAACAGCGGTTGCGACTAATGAAAAACTGTTTTTT. It codes for CASSLTAVATNEKLFF.

V usage is TRBV28 and J usage is TRBJ2-6; 7 bases fit TRBD1. Per germline, CDR1 MDHEN and CDR2 SYDVKM. This CDR3 region has 19 residues. J lost 2 bases, V lost 5 bases, and 15 bases had no gene match. Here the CDR3 DNA reads TGTGCCAGCAGTCCCACCAGGGACAGCCCCGCACCTGGGGCCAACGTCCTGACTTTC. Its protein is CASSPTRDSPAPGANVLTF.

This clone was found once. The rearrangement joins TRBV18 to TRBJ2-5, with D tentatively TRBD2 (5 bases). There are 12 residues in the CDR3. Germline lookup yields CDR1 KGHSH and CDR2 LQKENI. With 1 base removed from V and 5 bases from J, the gap between germline ends came to 5 bases. Written as DNA, the CDR3 is TGTGCCAGCTCACCACGGAGGGAGACCCAGTACTTC. The encoded protein is CASSPRRETQYF.

The chain recombines TRBV9 with TRBJ1-2; the D is unclear. This CDR3 has 18 residues. V shed 0 bases and J shed 2 bases, with 20 bases lying between them. Germline lookup yields CDR1 SGDLS and CDR2 YYNGEE. CDR3: CASSVVIETTAPNYGYTF. Written as DNA, the CDR3 is TGTGCCAGCAGCGTAGTAATCGAGACTACCGCACCAAACTATGGCTACACCTTC.

The chain employs TRBV6-1 and TRBJ2-5; 7 bases are shared with TRBD2. Trimming cost V 11 bases and J 7 bases; bases outside gene matches: 16. Per the germline V gene, CDR1 is MNHNS and CDR2 is SASEGT. This CDR3 has 14 residues. The CDR3 here is CAGEGQVRYGTQYF. In DNA, the CDR3 is TGTGCCGGGGAGGGGCAGGTCCGATATGGGACCCAGTACTTC.

The V and J genes are TRBV2 and TRBJ1-6; 8 bases are shared with TRBD1. V shed 4 bases and J 4 bases; nucleotides not matched to a gene: 9. CDR3 length: 17 residues. Germline CDR1 reads SNHLY; CDR2 reads FYNNEI. The CDR3 reads CASSVVPQGAYNSPLHF. In DNA, the CDR3 is TGTGCCAGCAGTGTAGTCCCGCAGGGGGCGTATAATTCACCCCTCCACTTT. The whole variable domain, filled in from reference TRBV2 and TRBJ1-6, reads EPEVTQTPSHQVTQMGQEVILRCVPISNHLYFYWYRQILGQKVEFLVSFYNNEISEKSEIFDDQFSVERPDGSNFTLKIRSTKLEDSAMYFCASSVVPQGAYNSPLHFGNGTRLTVT.

This chain joins TRBV27 and TRBJ1-1; 7 positions match TRBD1. The germline gives CDR1 MNHEY, CDR2 SMNVEV (reference sequence). CDR3 size: 17 residues. Unmatched junction bases numbered 14, after V lost 5 bases and J lost 2 bases. The CDR3 sequence: CASSAHRGRGVNTEAFF. The CDR3 DNA is TGTGCCAGCAGTGCCCACAGGGGAAGGGGGGTCAACACTGAAGCTTTCTTT.

This chain joins TRBV27 and TRBJ2-3; maybe TRBD2 (5 bases). CDR1 is MNHEY and CDR2 is SMNVEV in the germline V gene (reference sequence). The germline V and J ends were trimmed by 4 bases and 1 base, with 12 bases remaining between them. This CDR3 has 15 amino acids. DNA for the CDR3: TGTGCCAGCAGTTACCGCGGGTTTCGCACAGATACGCAGTATTTT. Protein sequence: CASSYRGFRTDTQYF.

This chain links TRBV7-2 with TRBJ2-4; D call uncertain. The germline V gene has CDR1 SGHTA and CDR2 FQGNSA. CDR3 length: 15 amino acids. V shed 3 bases and J shed 0 bases, with 9 bases lying between them. CDR3 residues: CASSFEATAKNIQYF. In DNA, the CDR3 is TGTGCCAGCAGCTTCGAGGCTACAGCCAAAAACATTCAGTACTTC.

The chain recombines TRBV6-4 with TRBJ1-4, with 8 bases lining up with TRBD1. The CDR3 contains 15 residues. Germline assignment: CDR1 MRHNA and CDR2 SNTAGT. With 6 bases clipped from V and 7 bases from J, the junction kept 10 bases outside the gene matches. CDR3 in amino acids: CASSQTTGGSEKLFF. CDR3 in DNA: TGTGCCAGCAGCCAAACCACAGGGGGGAGTGAAAAACTGTTTTTT.

This rearrangement joins TRBV5-5 to TRBJ1-3; 10 positions agree with TRBD1. Germline assignment: CDR1 SGHKS and CDR2 YYEKEE (reference sequence). The CDR3 length is 16 residues. V trimming: 0 bases; J trimming: 2 bases; junction bases outside the gene matches: 2. The CDR3 here is CASSLAGTGAGNTIYF. DNA of the CDR3: TGTGCCAGCAGCTTGGCCGGGACAGGGGCTGGAAACACCATATATTTT.

This rearrangement joins TRBV18 to TRBJ2-7; 12 bases match TRBD2. CDR1 and CDR2 from the germline V gene are KGHSH and LQKENI. The CDR3 has 15 amino acids. V was clipped by 2 bases and J by 6 bases; unmatched bases: 5. The CDR3: CASSPFTLAGGEQYF. The CDR3 DNA is TGTGCCAGCTCACCATTTACACTAGCGGGAGGCGAGCAGTACTTC.

Here the CDR3 DNA reads TGTGCCACCAGCAGAGATTCCCAGTTGCTCTACAATGAGCAGTTCTTC. Protein: CATSRDSQLLYNEQFF. This sequence joins TRBV15 and TRBJ2-1; D gene unclear. Germline lookup yields CDR1 LNHNV and CDR2 YYDKDF (reference sequence). V lost 0 bases, J lost 3 bases, and 12 bases lay in between. The CDR3 has 16 residues.

CDR3 loop: CASSPETTNEKLFF. The DNA for the CDR3 is TGTGCCAGCAGCCCAGAAACAACTAATGAAAAACTGTTTTTT. This chain uses TRBV27 with TRBJ1-4; D unclear. V was clipped by 6 bases and J by 0 bases, with 8 bases between them. This CDR3 has 14 residues. Germline V CDR1 and CDR2: MNHEY, SMNVEV (reference sequence). The entire variable domain, with the rest obtained from reference TRBV27 and TRBJ1-4, is as follows: EAQVTQNPRYLITVTGKKLTVTCSQNMNHEYMSWYRQDPGLGLRQIYYSMNVEVTDKGDVPEGYKVSRKEKRNFPLILESPSPNQTSLYFCASSPETTNEKLFFGSGTQLSVL.

Written as DNA, the CDR3 is TGTGCCAGCAACTCCCTAGGGACAGAGTTTACAGATACGCAGTATTTT. Translating gives CASNSLGTEFTDTQYF. V usage is TRBV5-6 and J usage is TRBJ2-3, with 7 bases that match TRBD1. V trimming: 6 bases; J trimming: 3 bases; junction bases outside the gene matches: 13. Germline CDR1 reads SGHDT; CDR2 reads YYEEEE. The CDR3 totals 16 residues.

This chain joins TRBV9 and TRBJ1-1; unclear D gene. V was trimmed by 3 bases and J by 0 bases, leaving 12 bases between them. Germline assignment: CDR1 SGDLS and CDR2 YYNGEE. The CDR3 loop spans 15 amino acids. DNA of the CDR3: TGTGCCAGCAGCGCTGCGCCCAACCTGAACACTGAAGCTTTCTTT. Amino acid sequence: CASSAAPNLNTEAFF.

This clone was found a few times. The chain combines TRBV30 with TRBJ1-2; TRBD1 agrees at 7 bases. The CDR3 covers 13 residues. Germline V gene sequence: CDR1 GTSNPN, CDR2 SVGIG (reference sequence). The V segment lost 8 bases and the J segment 7 bases; nucleotides outside the gene matches: 13. DNA of the CDR3: TGTGCCGGGGGAGAGGACAGGCTCAGTGGCTACACCTTC. Translation gives CAGGEDRLSGYTF.